Detailed here is one T cell receptor (beta chain). Its cognate antigen is unknown. The CDR3 runs 14 residues. V gave up 3 bases and J gave up 2 bases, with 10 bases separating them. The germline V gene has CDR1 LNHDA and CDR2 SQIVND (reference sequence). This entry comes from a study of long-term antiretroviral therapy in people with HIV. The assay used was immunoSEQ (version v3.0), run at survey level. Produced via immunoSEQ multiplex PCR; TCRdb's table is partial and in-frame only. The top ten clones hold around a sixth of a sample with 9,500 to 15,000 clones, 65% to 85% of them seen once. Samples held about 0.9-10 million cryopreserved PBMC, and DNA extraction followed. General study results and limits: ART adherence, viral resistance and therapy changes were not recorded. Even long-term ART left TRB diversity below transplant donor controls, despite gains. Across all time points, the repertoire was dominated by clones that expanded before ART.

This chain links TRBV19 with TRBJ1-1; D perhaps matches TRBD1 (6 bases). Sequencing was performed on unsorted PBMCs, taken 3.4 years after starting antiretroviral therapy. The receptor comes from a middle-aged man with HIV. The CDR3 nucleotides read TGTGCCAGTAGTATCGGACAGTTCAACACTGAAGCTTTCTTT. This translates into CASSIGQFNTEAFF.